This record looks at one TCR beta chain sequence and its context. Its cognate antigen is unknown. The data derive from a study of cytomegalovirus exposure and HLA in healthy donors. Primers included in the PCR were 60 Vbeta and 13 Jbeta primers. Original processing methods: Roughly 11 million shared chains were among the roughly 80 million unique TCR beta chains that a later analysis counted. Here immunoSEQ multiplex PCR was the method, and the copy in TCRdb shows in-frame clones only, minus some. That table supplies the V and J calls and clone size; D and trimming were determined from the DNA. Here the sample spans over 150,000 clones, 77% being singletons. Healthy donors of bone marrow made up the group. Study results and limitations: In an earlier analysis, most TCR beta V segments were productive about 87% or about 30% of the time. DRB1 had the most TCR associations and HLA-C the fewest, a later analysis found, with rates varying by HLA locus.

Looked up from germline, CDR1 is MNHEY and CDR2 is SMNVEV (reference sequence). V trimming: 6 bases; J trimming: 6 bases; junction bases outside the gene matches: 23. The CDR3 has 19 residues. V usage is TRBV27 and J usage is TRBJ1-1; 9 positions match TRBD1. Sequencing was carried out using PBMCs. The sequence derives from a woman in her sixties or seventies in good health and CMV-seropositive. CDR3 sequence reads: CASSRSQPGTGSLVSEAFF. In DNA form, the CDR3 reads TGTGCCAGCAGCCGCTCGCAACCGGGGACAGGGTCCTTGGTTTCTGAAGCTTTCTTT.